This TCR beta chain was identified during a study of radiotherapy plus CTLA-4 blockade in lung cancer. Whole-study results and caveats: Among reported predictors of response, early blood T cell clone dynamics with interferon-beta performed best.

The junction had 7 bases not matched to a gene; V was cut back by 5 bases and J by 2 bases. CDR3 length: 16 residues. CDR1 and CDR2 (germline): SGHVS, FNYEAQ. Details on this clone: Its antigen remains unidentified.

TCRdb's table, derived via immunoSEQ multiplex PCR, lists solely in-frame clones and lacks some. The table has roughly 110,000 clones, about 85% seen once. The sample was peripheral blood, taken from a patient treated with radiotherapy plus ipilimumab. The genes are TRBV7-6 and TRBJ1-5; 9 positions agree with TRBD1. This TCR derives from a human donor with non-small cell lung cancer that progressed on radiotherapy plus ipilimumab. Some clones in this sample may be carry-over from other donors' samples. CDR3 coding DNA: TGTGCCAGCAGCGAATACAGGGGGCCTGGCAATCAGCCCCAGCATTTT. Amino acids: CASSEYRGPGNQPQHF.